The clone carrying this T cell receptor beta chain has only one observation. Only in-frame clones appear in the TCRdb table, and some are missing; sequencing was by immunoSEQ multiplex PCR. Counted here are tens of thousands of clones, over 75% occurring once; the ten biggest clones make up about 1.7%. This CDR3 has 12 residues. The V gene lost 4 bases and the J gene lost 9 bases, with 10 bases spanning the gap. The germline V gene has CDR1 SGHTA and CDR2 FQGNSA. These data belong to a study of OX40 agonist ivuxolimab in advanced cancers. Study details: Of mixed ages from about 20 to 90 and averaging roughly 66 years, the group was just under 85% male.

Enrollment shut out patients with autoimmune disease history or systemic immunosuppression. The material was CD4+ or CD8+ T cells sorted from blood, obtained in a trial of the OX40 agonist ivuxolimab. The receptor comes from an adult with an advanced solid tumor such as melanoma, head and neck, liver or kidney cancer. The genes are TRBV7-2 and TRBJ1-5, with D tentatively TRBD1 (6 bases). The CDR3 protein is CASSSEGGPQHF. Written as DNA, the CDR3 is TGTGCCAGCAGCTCCGAGGGGGGGCCCCAGCATTTT.